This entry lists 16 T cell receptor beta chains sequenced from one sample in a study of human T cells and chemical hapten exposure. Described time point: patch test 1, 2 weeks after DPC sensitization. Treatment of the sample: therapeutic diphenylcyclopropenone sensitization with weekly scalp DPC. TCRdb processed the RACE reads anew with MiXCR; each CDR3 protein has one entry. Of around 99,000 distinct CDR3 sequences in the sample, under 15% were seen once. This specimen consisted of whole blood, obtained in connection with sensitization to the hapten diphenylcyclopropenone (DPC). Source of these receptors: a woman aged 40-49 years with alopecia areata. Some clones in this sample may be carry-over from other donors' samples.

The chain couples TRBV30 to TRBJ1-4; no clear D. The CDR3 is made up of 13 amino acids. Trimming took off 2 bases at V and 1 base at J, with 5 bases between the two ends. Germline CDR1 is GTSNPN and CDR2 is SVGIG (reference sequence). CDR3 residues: CAWSRGTNEKLFF. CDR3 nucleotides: TGTGCCTGGAGTCGGGGAACTAATGAAAAACTGTTTTTT.

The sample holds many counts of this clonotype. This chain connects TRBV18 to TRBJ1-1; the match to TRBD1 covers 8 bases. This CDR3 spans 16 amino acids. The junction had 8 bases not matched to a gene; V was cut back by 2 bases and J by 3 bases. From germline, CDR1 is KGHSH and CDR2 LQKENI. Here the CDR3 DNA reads TGTGCCAGCTCACCAATTCCAGGGGGCGCAGACACTGAAGCTTTCTTT. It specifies CASSPIPGGADTEAFF.

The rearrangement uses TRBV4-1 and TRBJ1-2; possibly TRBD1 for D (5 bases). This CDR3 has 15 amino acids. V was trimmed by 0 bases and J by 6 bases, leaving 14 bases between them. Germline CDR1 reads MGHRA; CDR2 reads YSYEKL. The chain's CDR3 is CASSQDGRELDGYTF. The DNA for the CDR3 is TGCGCCAGCAGCCAAGATGGCAGGGAACTTGATGGCTACACCTTC.

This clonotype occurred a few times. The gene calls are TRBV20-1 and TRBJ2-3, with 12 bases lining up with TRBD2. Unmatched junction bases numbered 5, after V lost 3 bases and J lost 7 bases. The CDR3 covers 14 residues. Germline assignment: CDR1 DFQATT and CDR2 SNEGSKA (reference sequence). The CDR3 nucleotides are TGCAGTGCTAGGCTAGCGGGAGGGGTGAATACGCAGTATTTT. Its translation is CSARLAGGVNTQYF.

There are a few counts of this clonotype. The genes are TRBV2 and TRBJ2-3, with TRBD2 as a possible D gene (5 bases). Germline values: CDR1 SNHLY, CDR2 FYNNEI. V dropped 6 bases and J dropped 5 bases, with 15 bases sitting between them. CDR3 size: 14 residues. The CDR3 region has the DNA TGTGCCAGCAGGAGGGCAGGCTTCAAAGATACGCAGTATTTT. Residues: CASRRAGFKDTQYF.

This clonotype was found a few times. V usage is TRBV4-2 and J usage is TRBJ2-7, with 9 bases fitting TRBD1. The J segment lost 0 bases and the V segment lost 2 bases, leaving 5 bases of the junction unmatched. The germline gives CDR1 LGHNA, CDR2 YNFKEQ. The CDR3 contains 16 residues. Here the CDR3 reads CASSQSTGGASYEQYF. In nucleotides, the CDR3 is TGTGCCAGCAGCCAATCCACAGGGGGCGCCTCCTACGAGCAGTACTTC.

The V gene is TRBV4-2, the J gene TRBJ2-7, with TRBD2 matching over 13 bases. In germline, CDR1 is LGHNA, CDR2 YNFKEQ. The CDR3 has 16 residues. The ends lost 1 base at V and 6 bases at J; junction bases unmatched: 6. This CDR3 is CASSQGGGLAGVEQYF. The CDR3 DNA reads TGTGCCAGCAGCCAAGGAGGAGGACTAGCGGGAGTCGAGCAGTACTTC.

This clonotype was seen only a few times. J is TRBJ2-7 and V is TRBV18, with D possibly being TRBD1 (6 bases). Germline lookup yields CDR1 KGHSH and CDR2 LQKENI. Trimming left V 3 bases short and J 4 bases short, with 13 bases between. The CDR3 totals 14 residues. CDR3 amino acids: CASSPGTQTYEQYF. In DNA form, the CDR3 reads TGTGCCAGCTCACCCGGGACACAAACTTACGAGCAGTACTTC.

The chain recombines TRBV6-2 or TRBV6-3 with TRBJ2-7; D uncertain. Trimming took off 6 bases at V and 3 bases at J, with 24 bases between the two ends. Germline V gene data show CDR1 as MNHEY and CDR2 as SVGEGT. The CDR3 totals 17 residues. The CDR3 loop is CASSHPGPERVHYEQYF. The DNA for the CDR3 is TGTGCCAGCAGCCACCCCGGGCCGGAACGGGTTCACTACGAGCAGTACTTC.

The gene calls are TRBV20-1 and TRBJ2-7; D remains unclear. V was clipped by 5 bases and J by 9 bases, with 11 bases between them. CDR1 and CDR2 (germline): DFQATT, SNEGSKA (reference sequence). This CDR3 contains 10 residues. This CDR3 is CSADGPRQYF. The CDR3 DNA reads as TGCAGTGCTGACGGGCCTAGGCAGTACTTC.

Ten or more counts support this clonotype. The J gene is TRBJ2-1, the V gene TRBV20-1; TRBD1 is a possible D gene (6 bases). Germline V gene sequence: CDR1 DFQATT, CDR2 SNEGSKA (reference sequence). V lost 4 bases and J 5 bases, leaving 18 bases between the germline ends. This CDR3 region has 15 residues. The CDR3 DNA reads TGCAGTGCTATGGTCCCCGGACAGCATAACAATGAGCAGTTCTTC. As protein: CSAMVPGQHNNEQFF.

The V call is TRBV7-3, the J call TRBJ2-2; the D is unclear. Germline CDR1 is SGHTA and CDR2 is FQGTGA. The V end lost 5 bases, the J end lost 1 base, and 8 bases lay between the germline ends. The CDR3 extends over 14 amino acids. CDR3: CASSEDQNTGELFF. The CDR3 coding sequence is TGTGCCAGCAGCGAGGACCAGAACACCGGGGAGCTGTTTTTT.

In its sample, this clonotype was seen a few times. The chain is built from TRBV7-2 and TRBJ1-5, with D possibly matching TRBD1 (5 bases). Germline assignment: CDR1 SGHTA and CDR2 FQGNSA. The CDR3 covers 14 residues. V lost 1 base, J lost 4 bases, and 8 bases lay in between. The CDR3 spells CASSLDWGNQPQHF. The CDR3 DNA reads TGTGCCAGCAGCTTAGATTGGGGGAATCAGCCCCAGCATTTT.

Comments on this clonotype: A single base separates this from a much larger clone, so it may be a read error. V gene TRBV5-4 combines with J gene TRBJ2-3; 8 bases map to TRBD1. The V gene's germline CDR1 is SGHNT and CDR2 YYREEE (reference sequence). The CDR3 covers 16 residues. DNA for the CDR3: TGTGCCAACAGCCCGCTAACGGGACAGGAGACAGATACGCAGTATTTT. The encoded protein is CANSPLTGQETDTQYF.

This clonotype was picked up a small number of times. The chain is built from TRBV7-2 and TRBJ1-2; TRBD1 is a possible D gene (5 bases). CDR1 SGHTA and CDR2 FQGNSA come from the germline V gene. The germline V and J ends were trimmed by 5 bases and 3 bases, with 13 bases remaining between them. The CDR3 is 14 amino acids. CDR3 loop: CASSPRVRDYGYTF. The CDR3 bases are TGTGCCAGCAGCCCGCGGGTCAGGGACTATGGCTACACCTTC.

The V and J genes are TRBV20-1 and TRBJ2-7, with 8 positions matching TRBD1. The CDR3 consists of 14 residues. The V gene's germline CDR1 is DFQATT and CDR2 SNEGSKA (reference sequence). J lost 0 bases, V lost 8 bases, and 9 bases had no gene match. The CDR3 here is CSYRPGQDSYEQYF. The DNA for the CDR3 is TGCAGTTACAGACCGGGACAGGACTCCTACGAGCAGTACTTC.